Here is one T cell receptor beta chain with its context. The antigen is not known. This sample was taken from a study of beta chain features in type 1 diabetes. The wider study: Taken together, all samples contributed approximately 110 million examined sorted cells. General study results and limits: Shorter TCRB CDR3s, moderately but significantly so, were found in Type 1 diabetes patients in all four CD4+ subsets.

Central memory, naive, regulatory and stem cell-like memory CD4+ cells were sorted by CD45RO/CCR7/CD25/CD127/CD95/CD27. Sorted populations were all over 95% pure. The isolated RNA, all of it, was reverse transcribed, so expressed TCRB transcripts were what got sequenced. Produced via immunoSEQ multiplex PCR; TCRdb's table is partial and in-frame only. This sample has around 310,000 clones, with approximately 13% found just once. This CDR3 spans 13 amino acids. Germline CDR1 SGHTA, CDR2 FQGNSA. V was pared by 2 bases and J by 10 bases, with 5 bases of the junction left unmatched. The TCR was taken from a woman aged 18-29 years with type 1 diabetes. What was sequenced was naive CD4+ T cells from blood. The gene calls are TRBV7-2 and TRBJ2-1; 7 positions match TRBD1. This chain's CDR3 is CASSLRGQREQFF. The CDR3 region has the DNA TGTGCCAGCAGCTTAAGGGGACAGAGGGAGCAGTTCTTC. The entire variable domain, with the rest obtained from reference TRBV7-2 and TRBJ2-1, is as follows: GAGVSQSPSNKVTEKGKDVELRCDPISGHTALYWYRQSLGQGLEFLIYFQGNSAPDKSGLPSDRFSAERTGGSVSTLTIQRTQQEDSAVYLCASSLRGQREQFFGPGTRLTVL.